A single count supports the clone carrying this TCR beta chain. Its target is unknown. This record belongs to a study of T-cell reconstitution after alpha-beta-depleted transplantation in children. Findings and caveats of the study: One year post-transplant, T-cell counts and diversity were largely derived from T cells produced anew.

This CDR3 contains 17 residues. The ends lost 2 bases at V and 1 base at J; junction bases unmatched: 9. Preparation of the TCRbeta library was carried out with unique molecular identifiers. TCRdb analysed the PCR reads with MiXCR anew, one entry per CDR3 protein. The data hold 440,000 or so distinct CDR3 sequences, with over 40% observed a single time. Sample: PBMCs, taken before TCRalphabeta/CD19-depleted stem cell transplant. The clonotype comes from a girl aged 2 to 10 with aplastic anemia, due to receive a stem cell transplant. This chain links TRBV12-3 or TRBV12-4 with TRBJ2-7; 9 nucleotides align to TRBD2. The CDR3 nucleotides are TGTGCCAGCAGTTTATCGGCGGGGGGGACTAGATCCTACGAGCAGTACTTC. It encodes CASSLSAGGTRSYEQYF.